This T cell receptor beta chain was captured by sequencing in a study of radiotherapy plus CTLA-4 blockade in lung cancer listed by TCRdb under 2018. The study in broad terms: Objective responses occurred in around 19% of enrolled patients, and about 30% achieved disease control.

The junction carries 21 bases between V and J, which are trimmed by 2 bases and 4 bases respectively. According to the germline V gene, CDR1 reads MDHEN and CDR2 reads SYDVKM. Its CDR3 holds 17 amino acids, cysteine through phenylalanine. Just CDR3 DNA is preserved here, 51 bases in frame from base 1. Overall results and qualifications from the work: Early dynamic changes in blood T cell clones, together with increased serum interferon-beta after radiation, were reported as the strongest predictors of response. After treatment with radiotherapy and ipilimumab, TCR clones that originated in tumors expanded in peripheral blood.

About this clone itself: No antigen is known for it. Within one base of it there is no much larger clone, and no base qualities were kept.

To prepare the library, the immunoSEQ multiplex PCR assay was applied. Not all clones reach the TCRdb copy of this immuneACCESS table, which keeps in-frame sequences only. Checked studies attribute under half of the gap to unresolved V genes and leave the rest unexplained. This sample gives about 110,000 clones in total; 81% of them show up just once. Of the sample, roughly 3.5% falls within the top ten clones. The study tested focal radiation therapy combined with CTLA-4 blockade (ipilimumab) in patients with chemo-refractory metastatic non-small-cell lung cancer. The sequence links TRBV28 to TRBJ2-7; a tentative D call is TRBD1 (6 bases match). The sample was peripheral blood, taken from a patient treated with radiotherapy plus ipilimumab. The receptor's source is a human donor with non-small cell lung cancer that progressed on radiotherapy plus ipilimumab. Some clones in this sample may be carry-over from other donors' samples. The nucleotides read TGTGCCAGCAGTTTAGCTGGCGACACAGGGACAATGTACGAGCAGTACTTC. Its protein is CASSLAGDTGTMYEQYF.